What follows is one TCR beta chain and its context. Its antigen is undetermined. The junction differs from germline at one of its ends, possibly a read error. The data derive from a study of tumor and adjacent non-tumor tissue in lung cancer. Overall study context: Patients were aged about 30 to 80, some 10 men and roughly 5 women, stage I to III. Each sample yielded millions of productive TCRbeta reads on average.

Three rounds of nested PCR, following a modified ARM-PCR protocol, produced the TCRbeta library. One entry per CDR3 protein, called by TCRdb with MiXCR from the multiplex PCR reads. Here the sample spans about 100,000 distinct CDR3 sequences, 65% being singletons. Germline assignment: CDR1 SGHAT and CDR2 FQNNGV. This CDR3 is built from 15 residues. Study outcomes and limitations: TCR diversity was significantly greater in tumor than normal lung tissue. Higher tumor TCR diversity was associated with shorter survival.

The template was RNA from unsorted bulk tissue. This non-tumor lung sample came from over 3 cm beyond the tumor edge. The specimen sequenced was distant non-tumor lung tissue. The TCR comes from a man younger than 45 with non-small cell lung cancer. This chain links TRBV11-2 with TRBJ2-1; 11 positions agree with TRBD2. The CDR3 DNA is TGTGCCAACAGGAATGGACTAGCGGGCGACAAAGAGCAGTTCTTC. Its translation is CANRNGLAGDKEQFF.